Following are 32 T cell receptor beta chains from one sample sequenced in a study of blood T cells in healthy people across ages. A second 7 to 11 cycle PCR used barcoded and J-beta primers. TCRdb recomputed calls from the 5' RACE reads with MiXCR, one row per CDR3 protein. The sample consists of around 990,000 distinct CDR3 sequences, almost 25% of them appearing once. This sample also appeared in a second study, on T cells of mothers and their children.

Sample: blood. The receptors were gathered from a girl aged 2 to 9 in good health.

V and J are TRBV29-1 and TRBJ2-5; D could derive from TRBD1 or TRBD2 (5 bases each). The CDR3 runs 14 residues. V was shortened by 4 bases and J by 9 bases, with 21 bases between the two germline ends. CDR1 is SQVTM, CDR2 ANQGSEA, per germline. CDR3 in DNA: TGCAGCGTTGTGGTGGGGACCGGTCTTTTGGCCCAGTACTTC. This encodes CSVVVGTGLLAQYF.

This clonotype showed up just a few times. The chain links TRBV6-5 to TRBJ2-5; D gene unclear. CDR3 length: 12 residues. Germline V gene lookup returns CDR1 MNHEY and CDR2 SVGAGI. V lost 6 bases to trimming and J lost 5 bases, with 10 bases between them. The CDR3 DNA follows: TGTGCCAGCAGCCGGTCGGAGGAGACCCAGTACTTC. It is translated as CASSRSEETQYF.

The rearrangement links TRBV28 to TRBJ2-1, with D perhaps matching TRBD1 or TRBD2 (6 bases each). The DNA end favors TRBJ2-7, so the J call may be wrong. This CDR3 comprises 14 residues. Germline lookup yields CDR1 MDHEN and CDR2 SYDVKM. For the CDR3, the DNA is TGTGCCAGCAGTTTATGGGCACAGGGAGGCGAGCAGTACTTC. Translation gives CASSLWAQGGEQYF.

The chain combines TRBV5-1 with TRBJ2-1, with TRBD2 matching 9 bases. Germline V gene data show CDR1 as SGHRS and CDR2 as YFSETQ. This CDR3 has 15 residues. J was trimmed by 8 bases and V by 2 bases; bases with no gene match: 8. The CDR3 loop is CASSLVSGSRDEQFF. The CDR3 nucleotides are TGCGCCAGCAGCTTAGTTAGCGGGAGTCGGGATGAGCAGTTCTTC.

The rearrangement links TRBV12-5 to TRBJ1-1, with D unclear. This CDR3 spans 12 amino acids. V was cut by 4 bases and J by 7 bases, with 10 bases left in between. In germline, CDR1 is LGHNT, CDR2 FRNRAP. In DNA, the CDR3 is TGTGCTAGTGGTTCGGAGGACTATGAAGCTTTCTTT. Protein: CASGSEDYEAFF.

Note on this clonotype: Relative to the germline gene, one junction end is altered; a read error may explain this. The gene calls are TRBV7-9 and TRBJ1-2; no firm D call. From germline, CDR1 is SEHNR and CDR2 FQNEAQ (reference sequence). This CDR3 contains 14 residues. As DNA, the CDR3 is TGTGCCAGCAGCTTAGATCATATAGTTTATGGCCACACCTTC. Encoded protein: CASSLDHIVYGHTF.

This chain connects TRBV4-1 to TRBJ2-7, with D unresolved. Germline CDR1 MGHRA, CDR2 YSYEKL. The length of the CDR3 is 15 residues. Trimming took off 1 base at V and 3 bases at J, with 13 bases between the two ends. The CDR3 DNA reads TGCGCCAGCAGCCAAGTCAGGAGCCCCGACTACGAGCAGTACTTC. This translates into CASSQVRSPDYEQYF.

This clonotype has only a few counts. The chain joins TRBV19 to TRBJ1-4; D is perhaps TRBD1 (5 bases). The V end lost 5 bases, the J end lost 8 bases, and 21 bases lay between the germline ends. The germline V gene has CDR1 LNHDA and CDR2 SQIVND (reference sequence). CDR3 length: 16 amino acids. The chain's CDR3 is CASSFKTRSGDEKLFF. As DNA, the CDR3 is TGTGCCAGTAGTTTCAAGACGAGGAGTGGGGACGAAAAACTGTTTTTT.

This clonotype was counted ten times or more. The V and J genes are TRBV3-1 and TRBJ2-2; the D is unclear. This CDR3 spans 11 amino acids. Trimming pared 4 bases from V and 7 bases from J, leaving 4 bases between. Germline lookup yields CDR1 LGHDT and CDR2 YNNKEL (reference sequence). The CDR3: CASSPGGELFF. The CDR3 coding sequence is TGTGCCAGCAGCCCTGGCGGGGAGCTGTTTTTT.

This clonotype was seen many times. V gene TRBV10-3 combines with J gene TRBJ2-5; TRBD1 aligns across 8 bases. The CDR3 length is 14 residues. Germline V gene lookup returns CDR1 ENHRY and CDR2 SYGVKD. V lost 6 bases, J lost 5 bases, and 8 bases stayed unmatched. The DNA for the CDR3 is TGTGCCATCAGAGCGACAGGGGCCATCGAGACCCAGTACTTC. Translation: CAIRATGAIETQYF.

This clonotype has only a few counts. The V gene is TRBV13, the J gene TRBJ2-2; D gene uncertain. This CDR3 contains 16 residues. The V end was cut by 4 bases, the J end by 3 bases, with 15 bases between. Germline CDR1 PRHDT, CDR2 FYEKMQ (reference sequence). The CDR3 region is CASSSHTSEDTGELFF. The CDR3 region has the DNA TGTGCCAGCAGCTCCCATACAAGCGAGGACACCGGGGAGCTGTTTTTT. Filled out from reference TRBV13 and TRBJ2-2, the complete variable domain reads AAGVIQSPRHLIKEKRETATLKCYPIPRHDTVYWYQQGPGQDPQFLISFYEKMQSDKGSIPDRFSAQQFSDYHSELNMSSLELGDSALYFCASSSHTSEDTGELFFGEGSRLTVL.

J is TRBJ1-4 and V is TRBV6-6; 7 nucleotides align to TRBD1. V shed 2 bases and J 3 bases; nucleotides not matched to a gene: 3. The CDR3 is 15 residues long. Germline CDR1 is MNHNY and CDR2 is SVGAGI (reference sequence). CDR3 nucleotide sequence: TGTGCCAGCAGTTACGAGGGGGCAGCTAATGAAAAACTGTTTTTT. It yields the protein CASSYEGAANEKLFF.

Of note for this clonotype: A much larger clone lies a single base off, so this may be a read error. The CDR3 region is CASSHSDTQYF. CDR3 sequence (DNA): TGTGCCAGCAGCCACTCAGATACGCAGTATTTT. The chain combines TRBV3-1 with TRBJ2-3; no clear D. Germline CDR1 is LGHDT and CDR2 is YNNKEL (reference sequence). The CDR3 has 11 residues. Trimming cost V 3 bases and J 4 bases, with 2 bases left between them.

The CDR3 region has the DNA TGTGCCAGCAGTTTCGGGGGGGACCTGAACACTGAAGCTTTCTTT. Protein product: CASSFGGDLNTEAFF. The V call is TRBV7-2, the J call TRBJ1-1; the D gene is possibly TRBD1 (5 bases). This CDR3 comprises 15 residues. V was clipped by 6 bases and J by 0 bases, with 14 bases between them. Germline-derived CDR1 and CDR2 are SGHTA and FQGNSA.

The chain is built from TRBV6-5 and TRBJ1-1, with 7 bases identical to TRBD1. Germline-derived CDR1 and CDR2 are MNHEY and SVGAGI. CDR3 length equals 12 residues. V trimming: 4 bases; J trimming: 7 bases; junction bases outside the gene matches: 3. The CDR3 sequence is CASSLDRREAFF. The CDR3 region has the DNA TGTGCCAGCAGTTTGGACAGGCGTGAAGCTTTCTTT.

This chain links TRBV24-1 with TRBJ2-5; D gene unclear. The DNA end lines up better with TRBJ2-1; the J call may be wrong. Germline V CDR1 and CDR2: KGHDR, SFDVKD. The CDR3 is made up of 12 amino acids. The CDR3 DNA sequence: TGTGCCACCAGTTTGAAGGGCAATGAGCAGTTCTTC. Its protein is CATSLKGNEQFF.

The gene calls are TRBV10-3 and TRBJ2-1, with 8 bases lining up with TRBD1. Germline CDR1 reads ENHRY; CDR2 reads SYGVKD. After removal of 5 bases from V and 7 bases from J, the junction contained 7 bases not matched to a gene. CDR3 size: 14 residues. CDR3 nucleotides: TGTGCCATCAGTCGACAGGGGAATGGGAATGAGCAGTTCTTC. It specifies CAISRQGNGNEQFF.

V and J are TRBV7-9 and TRBJ2-3, with 8 bases that match TRBD2. Trimming cost V 2 bases and J 4 bases; bases outside gene matches: 8. This CDR3 region has 16 residues. Germline V lookup: CDR1 SEHNR, CDR2 FQNEAQ (reference sequence). CDR3: CASSLSGGPPSDTQYF. CDR3 nucleotide sequence: TGTGCCAGCAGCTTATCGGGGGGGCCTCCGTCAGATACGCAGTATTTT.

This clonotype has at least ten counts. The chain joins TRBV7-9 to TRBJ2-6; possible D gene TRBD1, 6 bases. The V end lost 5 bases, the J end lost 1 base, and 21 bases lay between the germline ends. Germline V gives CDR1 SEHNR, CDR2 FQNEAQ (reference sequence). This CDR3 spans 19 amino acids. The CDR3 region is CASSPDRTAFGSGANVLTF. The CDR3 region has the DNA TGTGCCAGCAGCCCCGACAGGACAGCTTTTGGATCTGGGGCCAACGTCCTGACTTTC.

This rearrangement joins TRBV5-1 to TRBJ2-7; TRBD2 matches 9 bases. The ends lost 2 bases at V and 0 bases at J; junction bases unmatched: 12. From germline, CDR1 is SGHRS and CDR2 YFSETQ. This CDR3 comprises 18 residues. The CDR3 DNA reads TGCGCCAGCAGCTTTCTGAGTAGCGGGGGAGCTCGCTCCTACGAGCAGTACTTC. As protein: CASSFLSSGGARSYEQYF. Filled out from reference TRBV5-1 and TRBJ2-7, the complete variable domain reads KAGVTQTPRYLIKTRGQQVTLSCSPISGHRSVSWYQQTPGQGLQFLFEYFSETQRNKGNFPGRFSGRQFSNSRSEMNVSTLELGDSALYLCASSFLSSGGARSYEQYFGPGTRLTVT.

This clonotype was found a few times. The chain recombines TRBV12-3 or TRBV12-4 with TRBJ2-1; 10 bases match TRBD1. CDR3 length: 16 residues. V lost 5 bases and J lost 8; bases outside the gene matches: 12. The CDR3 protein is CASSLGRDRGGDEQFF. CDR3 in DNA: TGTGCCAGCAGTCTCGGCCGGGACAGGGGAGGGGATGAGCAGTTCTTC.

This clonotype was observed a handful of times. J is TRBJ1-5 and V is TRBV6-2 or TRBV6-3, with D possibly TRBD1 on 5 matching bases. The germline gives CDR1 MNHEY, CDR2 SVGEGT. The V gene lost 0 bases and the J gene lost 5 bases, with 20 bases spanning the gap. This CDR3 contains 18 residues. CDR3 nucleotides: TGTGCCAGCAGTTACTCGATCTCTGGGGGAGGTAACGATCAGCCCCAGCATTTT. Residues: CASSYSISGGGNDQPQHF.

This chain uses TRBV9 with TRBJ1-2, with TRBD1 matching 10 bases. The V and J ends lost 5 bases and 6 bases, in that order; junction bases with no gene match: 10. Germline CDR1 and CDR2: SGDLS and YYNGEE. The CDR3 totals 15 residues. CDR3 in DNA: TGTGCCAGCAGTGCTAGCGACAGGGGGCCAGATGGCTACACCTTC. It codes for CASSASDRGPDGYTF.

V usage is TRBV5-1 and J usage is TRBJ2-1, with D tentatively TRBD1 (5 bases). Germline V CDR1 and CDR2: SGHRS, YFSETQ. The length of the CDR3 is 11 residues. With 5 bases removed from V and 10 bases from J, the gap between germline ends came to 10 bases. As DNA, the CDR3 is TGCGCCAGCAGATCCGGACAAGAGCAGTTCTTC. The encoded protein is CASRSGQEQFF.

The table lists this clonotype with a few counts. One junction end disagrees with the germline gene, perhaps due to a read error. The chain uses TRBV20-1 and TRBJ1-2, with D tentatively TRBD1 (5 bases). The CDR3 contains 14 residues. Germline CDR1 DFQATT, CDR2 SNEGSKA (reference sequence). The CDR3 DNA sequence: TGCAGTGCCAGAGGGCAGGATAGGGGATATGGCTACACCTTC. As protein: CSARGQDRGYGYTF.

The chain uses TRBV29-1 and TRBJ1-3; D is undetermined. Per the germline V gene, CDR1 is SQVTM and CDR2 is ANQGSEA. The CDR3 is 12 residues long. V was pared by 3 bases and J by 4 bases, with 7 bases between. CDR3 DNA sequence: TGCAGCGTTGATGGCAGCGGAAACACCATATATTTT. This sequence encodes CSVDGSGNTIYF.

This clonotype was counted a few times. DNA for the CDR3: TGTGCCAGCAGCTACGGACAGGGCCCTTATAATTATGGCTACACCTTC. The encoded protein is CASSYGQGPYNYGYTF. The rearrangement links TRBV9 to TRBJ1-2, with 8 bases that match TRBD1. CDR3 length: 16 amino acids. Unmatched junction bases numbered 13, after V lost 4 bases and J lost 5 bases. Germline CDR1 and CDR2: SGDLS and YYNGEE.

The chain has TRBV28 and TRBJ2-5, with TRBD2 as a possible D gene (5 bases). Germline assignment: CDR1 MDHEN and CDR2 SYDVKM. Trimming shortened V by 8 bases and J by 0 bases, and 16 bases separated the two germline ends. The CDR3 is 15 amino acids. CDR3 DNA: TGTGCCAGCCCCCCCGCTGGCGGGCACCAAGAGACCCAGTACTTC. As protein: CASPPAGGHQETQYF.

J is TRBJ2-1 and V is TRBV7-9; 9 nucleotides agree with TRBD1. The J call may be incorrect, as the DNA end agrees better with TRBJ2-7. Looked up from germline, CDR1 is SEHNR and CDR2 is FQNEAQ (reference sequence). The length of the CDR3 is 14 residues. CDR3 DNA sequence: TGTGCCAGCAGCTACAGGGGGCAGGCCCGCGAGCAGTACTTC. Its protein product is CASSYRGQAREQYF.

The table lists this clonotype with a count of one. The gene calls are TRBV2 and TRBJ2-7; possible D gene TRBD2, 5 bases. V dropped 10 bases and J dropped 1 base, with 23 bases sitting between them. This CDR3 contains 16 residues. The V gene's germline CDR1 is SNHLY and CDR2 FYNNEI. CDR3 in amino acids: CATLDISRARSYEQYF. The CDR3, as DNA: TGTGCCACCCTCGATATCTCGCGGGCCAGGTCCTACGAGCAGTACTTC.

This chain connects TRBV7-7 to TRBJ2-1; possible D gene TRBD2, 6 bases. The CDR3 sequence is 13 residues long. Germline CDR1 and CDR2: SSHAT and FNYEAQ (reference sequence). DNA of the CDR3: TGTGCTAGCGGACTGCCGGGAGTACATGAGCAGTTCTTC. Translating gives CASGLPGVHEQFF.

This clonotype was detected ten times or more. The CDR3 nucleotides are TGTGCCAGCGGCGAAGCGATGCAGTCCTACGAGCAGTACTTC. Translated, it gives CASGEAMQSYEQYF. The chain couples TRBV12-3 or TRBV12-4 to TRBJ2-7; D is unresolved. The length of the CDR3 is 14 residues. V lost 8 bases and J lost 1, with 15 bases in between.